Each of the 32 T cell receptor beta chains below was sequenced from the same sample in a study of shared clonotypes between healthy human individuals. Terminally differentiated effector memory CD45RA+ cells were left out of the naive CD8 fraction, which was CD45RO-negative and positively selected for CCR7. Assay: immunoSEQ multiplex PCR; the TCRdb copy retains only in-frame clones and omits some. The sample records about 2 million clones, about 95% being singletons. The sample taken for sequencing was naive CD8+ T cells sorted from blood. The origin of the receptors is a man between 18 and 29 years old in good health.

The gene calls are TRBV28 and TRBJ1-1; possibly TRBD1 for D (5 bases). CDR1 and CDR2 (germline): MDHEN, SYDVKM. Trimming cost V 6 bases and J 5 bases, with 13 bases left between them. The CDR3 is 13 residues long. CDR3 loop: CASSSGDDTEAFF. CDR3 in DNA: TGTGCCAGCAGCTCGGGGGACGATACTGAAGCTTTCTTT. Complete variable domain (other parts from reference TRBV28 and TRBJ1-1): DVKVTQSSRYLVKRTGEKVFLECVQDMDHENMFWYRQDPGLGLRLIYFSYDVKMKEKGDIPEGYSVSREKKERFSLILESASTNQTSMYLCASSSGDDTEAFFGQGTRLTVV.

The CDR3 here is CATSRREDSYEQYF. The CDR3 DNA sequence: TGTGCCACCAGTAGGCGGGAGGACTCCTACGAGCAGTACTTC. V is TRBV15 and J is TRBJ2-7, with 8 bases matching TRBD2. The junction had 4 bases not matched to a gene; V was cut back by 6 bases and J by 0 bases. The CDR3 is made up of 14 amino acids. Germline-derived CDR1 and CDR2 are LNHNV and YYDKDF (reference sequence).

The chain combines TRBV10-2 with TRBJ2-7, with D possibly being TRBD1 (6 bases). Germline lookup yields CDR1 WSHSY and CDR2 SAAADI. This CDR3 spans 12 amino acids. Trimming shortened V by 8 bases and J by 5 bases, and 13 bases separated the two germline ends. For the CDR3, the DNA is TGCGCCAGCCTAACAGGGTTAGACGAGCAGTACTTC. It encodes CASLTGLDEQYF.

This clone was counted a single time. The J gene is TRBJ1-5, the V gene TRBV4-1; perhaps TRBD1 as D (5 bases). Germline CDR1 and CDR2: MGHRA and YSYEKL. The CDR3 is 15 amino acids. The V end was cut by 4 bases, the J end by 10 bases, with 20 bases between. The CDR3 DNA reads as TGCGCCAGCAGCCGGGCTCAGGGACCGGGGGATCCCCAGCATTTT. Protein product: CASSRAQGPGDPQHF.

This chain uses TRBV10-3 with TRBJ2-7, with D hard to call. With 3 bases removed from V and 4 bases from J, the gap between germline ends came to 16 bases. The length of the CDR3 is 15 residues. Germline V CDR1 and CDR2: ENHRY, SYGVKD. The CDR3 DNA is TGTGCCATCAGTGATTCCGGACCCCTCGGTTACGAGCAGTACTTC. It translates to CAISDSGPLGYEQYF.

The chain recombines TRBV30 with TRBJ2-7; D not resolved. Trimming stripped 2 bases from V and 5 bases from J, with 16 bases between. Germline CDR1 reads GTSNPN; CDR2 reads SVGIG (reference sequence). The CDR3 has 14 residues. CDR3 nucleotide sequence: TGTGCCTGGAGTCTCGACCTGGATTGGCACGAGCAGTACTTC. Its protein is CAWSLDLDWHEQYF.

This rearrangement joins TRBV27 to TRBJ2-3, with 11 positions matching TRBD2. CDR1 is MNHEY and CDR2 is SMNVEV in the germline V gene (reference sequence). The CDR3 runs to 20 residues. With V trimmed by 2 bases and J by 0 bases, 13 bases remained unmatched. The CDR3 here is CASSLHLELAGDPSTDTQYF. The CDR3 DNA is TGTGCCAGCAGTTTACACCTGGAACTAGCGGGAGACCCTAGCACAGATACGCAGTATTTT.

The V and J genes are TRBV6-5 and TRBJ2-7; TRBD2 aligns across 15 bases. This CDR3 has 14 amino acids. Trimming took 5 bases from V and 5 from J; bases not matched to a gene: 1. The germline CDR1 and CDR2 sequences are MNHEY and SVGAGI. CDR3 sequence: CASSGLAGGDEQYF. The CDR3 nucleotides read TGTGCCAGCAGTGGACTAGCGGGGGGGGACGAGCAGTACTTC.

With respect to this clone: This sample also contains other DNA sequences that code for the same CDR3. The J gene is TRBJ1-2, the V gene TRBV30; D unclear. Germline CDR1 GTSNPN, CDR2 SVGIG (reference sequence). This CDR3 comprises 13 residues. Trimming stripped 0 bases from V and 0 bases from J, with 5 bases between. The CDR3 DNA is TGTGCCTGGAGTGTCGGAGCTAACTATGGCTACACCTTC. Protein: CAWSVGANYGYTF.

The chain joins TRBV27 to TRBJ2-7; 15 bases are a match to TRBD2. The V gene end was trimmed by 9 bases and the J gene end by 7 bases; junction bases not matched to a gene: 16. The CDR3 runs to 17 residues. Germline values: CDR1 MNHEY, CDR2 SMNVEV (reference sequence). The CDR3 spells CASSLSGGLAGGVEQYF. The CDR3 DNA is TGTGCCAGTTCCCTTTCCGGAGGACTAGCGGGGGGGGTAGAGCAGTACTTC.

The V gene is TRBV7-9, the J gene TRBJ2-7, with TRBD2 matching 7 bases. CDR1 is SEHNR, CDR2 FQNEAQ, per germline (reference sequence). V trimming: 5 bases; J trimming: 3 bases; junction bases outside the gene matches: 10. The CDR3 has 15 amino acids. CDR3 DNA: TGTGCCAGCAGCGCCGGGGGTGCGGGGGTCTACGAGCAGTACTTC. Protein sequence: CASSAGGAGVYEQYF.

The chain couples TRBV13 to TRBJ2-1; 8 bases line up with TRBD2. Germline V gene sequence: CDR1 PRHDT, CDR2 FYEKMQ (reference sequence). V trimming: 10 bases; J trimming: 6 bases; junction bases outside the gene matches: 5. This CDR3 comprises 12 residues. The CDR3 DNA reads as TGTGCCACCCGGGGGGGCATCAATGAGCAGTTCTTC. Protein product: CATRGGINEQFF.

This clone was seen a single time. The gene calls are TRBV11-2 and TRBJ2-1; TRBD1 matches 9 bases. Germline values: CDR1 SGHAT, CDR2 FQNNGV. The CDR3 runs 16 residues. V trimming: 5 bases; J trimming: 6 bases; junction bases outside the gene matches: 11. CDR3 residues: CASSAPPATGGNEQFF. CDR3 DNA sequence: TGTGCCAGCAGCGCCCCCCCCGCGACAGGGGGCAATGAGCAGTTCTTC. Variable domain in full (rest from reference TRBV11-2 and TRBJ2-1): EAGVAQSPRYKIIEKRQSVAFWCNPISGHATLYWYQQILGQGPKLLIQFQNNGVVDDSQLPKDRFSAERLKGVDSTLKIQPAKLEDSAVYLCASSAPPATGGNEQFFGPGTRLTVL.

This chain links TRBV30 with TRBJ1-2; D unclear. The V gene lost 0 bases and the J gene lost 4 bases, with 18 bases spanning the gap. The CDR3 contains 16 residues. CDR1 GTSNPN and CDR2 SVGIG come from the germline V gene (reference sequence). CDR3 residues: CAWSVMRSSDGYGYTF. DNA for the CDR3: TGTGCCTGGAGTGTAATGCGGAGTTCGGACGGCTATGGCTACACCTTC.

The rearrangement joins TRBV28 to TRBJ1-1, with 7 bases identical to TRBD1. The CDR3 is made up of 13 amino acids. Unmatched junction bases numbered 8, after V lost 6 bases and J lost 7 bases. Per the germline V gene, CDR1 is MDHEN and CDR2 is SYDVKM. CDR3 DNA sequence: TGTGCCAGCAGCCAAGGGCAGGGGGATGAAGCTTTCTTT. It translates to CASSQGQGDEAFF.

CDR3 sequence: CASSSPGSQGYTF. DNA of the CDR3: TGCGCCAGCAGCTCTCCGGGATCGCAGGGCTACACCTTC. The rearrangement joins TRBV4-1 to TRBJ1-2; no definite D call. The CDR3 contains 13 residues. From germline, CDR1 is MGHRA and CDR2 YSYEKL. V was trimmed by 5 bases and J by 8 bases, leaving 15 bases between them.

As for this clone: The same CDR3 is also encoded by other DNA sequences in this sample. The chain couples TRBV5-1 to TRBJ2-1; 13 nucleotides match TRBD2. The V gene's germline CDR1 is SGHRS and CDR2 YFSETQ. CDR3 length equals 17 residues. Germline trimming cut 0 bases from V and 0 bases from J; bases unmatched to any gene: 0. The CDR3 coding sequence is TGCGCCAGCAGCTTGGGACTAGCGGGAGGCTCCTACAATGAGCAGTTCTTC. It yields the protein CASSLGLAGGSYNEQFF.

The V and J genes are TRBV30 and TRBJ1-4; no definite D call. V was shortened by 1 base and J by 8 bases, with 14 bases between the two germline ends. This CDR3 has 14 residues. From germline, CDR1 is GTSNPN and CDR2 SVGIG (reference sequence). The CDR3: CAWSAAAMEEKLFF. The CDR3 bases are TGTGCCTGGAGTGCGGCTGCCATGGAGGAAAAACTGTTTTTT.

The rearrangement uses TRBV27 and TRBJ2-2, with a possible D match to TRBD1 (5 bases). Trimming left V 4 bases short and J 4 bases short, with 13 bases between. The length of the CDR3 is 15 residues. Germline CDR1 MNHEY, CDR2 SMNVEV (reference sequence). CDR3 sequence (DNA): TGTGCCAGCAGTTGGGGCCTCCCGGGCACCGGGGAGCTGTTTTTT. This translates into CASSWGLPGTGELFF.

The rearrangement joins TRBV29-1 to TRBJ2-2; weak D call: TRBD2 (6 bases). The germline V and J ends were trimmed by 2 bases and 6 bases, with 19 bases remaining between them. CDR3 length: 16 residues. Germline V gene data show CDR1 as SQVTM and CDR2 as ANQGSEA. CDR3 sequence reads: CSVERGGLSAPGELFF. In DNA form, the CDR3 reads TGCAGCGTTGAAAGGGGAGGACTATCTGCTCCCGGGGAGCTGTTTTTT.

This chain connects TRBV9 to TRBJ1-2; no clear D. V lost 0 bases, J lost 3 bases, and 9 bases lay in between. The CDR3 loop spans 14 amino acids. Germline assignment: CDR1 SGDLS and CDR2 YYNGEE. The chain's CDR3 is CASSVDKTDYGYTF. CDR3 bases: TGTGCCAGCAGCGTAGACAAAACAGACTATGGCTACACCTTC.

The chain combines TRBV4-2 with TRBJ2-1, with 11 bases fitting TRBD2. This CDR3 has 18 residues. Per the germline V gene, CDR1 is LGHNA and CDR2 is YNFKEQ. The J segment lost 3 bases and the V segment lost 1 base, leaving 8 bases of the junction unmatched. The CDR3 loop reads CASSQAPLGLADYNEQFF. The CDR3 DNA reads as TGTGCCAGCAGCCAAGCCCCGCTGGGACTAGCGGACTACAATGAGCAGTTCTTC.

This chain uses TRBV7-8 with TRBJ2-1, with D unresolved. Trimming removed 5 bases from V and 6 bases from J, with 11 bases in between. This CDR3 is built from 13 residues. Germline CDR1 is SGHVS and CDR2 is FQNEAQ. The CDR3 loop is CASSGLEFNEQFF. The CDR3 DNA is TGTGCCAGCAGCGGCCTCGAGTTCAATGAGCAGTTCTTC.

Turning to this clone: Additional DNA sequences in this sample encode the identical CDR3. The chain uses TRBV6-5 and TRBJ2-7; D is unresolved. The CDR3 extends over 12 amino acids. The germline V gene has CDR1 MNHEY and CDR2 SVGAGI. Between the trimmed V and J ends, which lost 4 bases and 4 bases, there was a span of 8 bases. CDR3 bases: TGTGCCAGCAGTTTGGCTGGTTACGAGCAGTACTTC. Its protein product is CASSLAGYEQYF.

The rearrangement uses TRBV7-8 and TRBJ1-1, with D uncertain. The length of the CDR3 is 14 residues. Germline loops: CDR1 SGHVS, CDR2 FQNEAQ. V was shortened by 2 bases and J by 2 bases, with 9 bases between the two germline ends. CDR3: CASSLRSINTEAFF. As DNA, the CDR3 is TGTGCCAGCAGCTTACGGAGTATTAACACTGAAGCTTTCTTT.

The V and J genes are TRBV10-3 and TRBJ2-5; the D call may be TRBD1 or TRBD2 (7 bases each). V was pared by 2 bases and J by 4 bases, with 17 bases between. CDR1 is ENHRY, CDR2 SYGVKD, per germline. The CDR3 extends over 16 amino acids. CDR3 coding DNA: TGTGCCATCAGTGAGGCCGGGGGGACAGTAACAGAGACCCAGTACTTC. Its translation is CAISEAGGTVTETQYF.

As concerns this clone: This specimen includes other DNA sequences encoding the same CDR3. J is TRBJ1-2 and V is TRBV13; a possible D gene is TRBD1 (5 bases). Germline V CDR1 and CDR2: PRHDT, FYEKMQ (reference sequence). Trimming took off 6 bases at V and 4 bases at J, with 12 bases between the two ends. The CDR3 has 13 residues. In nucleotides, the CDR3 is TGTGCCAGCAGTCCCACAGGTGGCTATGGCTACACCTTC. This gives the protein CASSPTGGYGYTF.

The sample holds one count of this clone. The chain has TRBV10-3 and TRBJ2-1; 8 bases align to TRBD2. This CDR3 spans 15 amino acids. V trimming: 4 bases; J trimming: 2 bases; junction bases outside the gene matches: 4. Germline CDR1 is ENHRY and CDR2 is SYGVKD. The CDR3 DNA sequence: TGTGCCATCAGTGCGACTAGCGCTACCTACAATGAGCAGTTCTTC. This sequence encodes CAISATSATYNEQFF.

The chain joins TRBV11-2 to TRBJ2-2; no clear D. There are 14 residues in the CDR3. The V gene's germline CDR1 is SGHAT and CDR2 FQNNGV. V was cut by 2 bases and J by 6 bases, with 10 bases left in between. DNA for the CDR3: TGTGCCAGCAGCTTAACGTTTGGGGCCGGGGAGCTGTTTTTT. Translation gives CASSLTFGAGELFF.

A word on this clone: The sample carries other DNA sequences with the same CDR3. CDR3 DNA sequence: TGCAGCGTTGATGACACTTACGAGCAGTACTTC. It translates to CSVDDTYEQYF. This chain connects TRBV29-1 to TRBJ2-7; D gene uncertain. CDR1 and CDR2 (germline): SQVTM, ANQGSEA. V gave up 3 bases and J gave up 4 bases, with 7 bases separating them. The CDR3 has 11 residues.

This chain uses TRBV5-4 with TRBJ2-5; perhaps TRBD1 as D (5 bases). The ends were cut back, 1 base at V and 1 base at J, with 8 bases in the middle. The CDR3 totals 14 residues. CDR1 and CDR2 (germline): SGHNT, YYREEE (reference sequence). The CDR3 DNA sequence: TGTGCCAGCAGCTTGAAGGGGTCCCAAGAGACCCAGTACTTC. This gives the protein CASSLKGSQETQYF.

This sequence joins TRBV4-2 and TRBJ2-7; tentative D call: TRBD2 (5 bases). Looked up from germline, CDR1 is LGHNA and CDR2 is YNFKEQ. The CDR3 covers 14 residues. V was clipped by 0 bases and J by 4 bases, with 10 bases between them. CDR3 bases: TGTGCCAGCAGCCAAGAATCCGGGAATTACGAGCAGTACTTC. Its translation: CASSQESGNYEQYF.